This passage covers 3 T cell receptor beta chains from one sample sequenced in a study of cytomegalovirus exposure and HLA in healthy donors. The PCR used 60 Vbeta and 13 Jbeta primers. The protocol was immunoSEQ multiplex PCR, while the TCRdb copy is restricted to in-frame clones and leaves out a portion. The sample records over 150,000 clones, roughly 80% being singletons. Sequencing was carried out using PBMCs. These receptors came from a male donor in good health and CMV-seropositive.

The V gene is TRBV5-4, the J gene TRBJ1-1; 11 positions agree with TRBD1. There are 14 residues in the CDR3. CDR1 SGHNT and CDR2 YYREEE come from the germline V gene (reference sequence). With V trimmed by 5 bases and J by 4 bases, 4 bases remained unmatched. The CDR3 here is CASSWDRGSTEAFF. DNA for the CDR3: TGTGCCAGCAGTTGGGACAGGGGGTCCACTGAAGCTTTCTTT.

The chain couples TRBV28 to TRBJ1-5; D is unresolved. CDR1 and CDR2 (germline): MDHEN, SYDVKM. V lost 7 bases and J 7 bases, leaving 29 bases between the germline ends. The CDR3 is 18 amino acids. The CDR3 nucleotides read TGTGCCAGCACCTCTTTGTCCTCTTTGGGAGGGCTTGGCCAGCCCCAGCATTTT. It encodes CASTSLSSLGGLGQPQHF.

The chain combines TRBV28 with TRBJ2-3; D unclear. V lost 5 bases and J lost 5, with 5 bases in between. The CDR3 covers 11 residues. From germline, CDR1 is MDHEN and CDR2 SYDVKM. The CDR3 DNA reads as TGTGCCAGCAGTCCTAGAGATACGCAGTATTTT. It yields the protein CASSPRDTQYF.